Following are 17 T cell receptor beta chains from one sample sequenced in a study of lymphopenia after photon versus proton radiotherapy. The method was immunoSEQ multiplex PCR; TCRdb's version includes in-frame clones alone and lacks a portion of them. The profile shows under 20,000 clones, about 92% of them singletons. The sequencing here drew on peripheral blood, taken from a patient treated with photon-based radiotherapy. The receptors come from a woman aged 40 to 55 with cholangiocarcinoma.

The J gene is TRBJ2-1, the V gene TRBV29-1; 9 bases fit TRBD2. The CDR3 consists of 15 residues. CDR1 and CDR2 from the germline V gene are SQVTM and ANQGSEA. V shed 0 bases, J shed 8 bases, and the junction held 8 bases outside the gene matches. The CDR3 nucleotides are TGCAGCGTTGAAGATCCGGCGGGAGGGCCGGATGAGCAGTTCTTC. Translation: CSVEDPAGGPDEQFF.

V gene TRBV5-1 combines with J gene TRBJ2-7; TRBD1 aligns across 7 bases. V lost 3 bases and J lost 2; bases outside the gene matches: 5. Germline loops: CDR1 SGHRS, CDR2 YFSETQ. The CDR3 sequence is 14 residues long. For the CDR3, the DNA is TGCGCCAGCAGCTCGGACAGGTACCCCTACGAGCAGTACTTC. Translation gives CASSSDRYPYEQYF.

V is TRBV10-2 and J is TRBJ2-1, with 12 bases that match TRBD2. V shed 8 bases and J 1 base; nucleotides not matched to a gene: 3. CDR3 length equals 15 residues. Germline-derived CDR1 and CDR2 are WSHSY and SAAADI. The CDR3 DNA reads TGCGCCAGCCGACTAGCGGGGGTTTCCTACAATGAGCAGTTCTTC. Amino acid sequence: CASRLAGVSYNEQFF.

This chain links TRBV30 with TRBJ1-1; perhaps TRBD1 as D (5 bases). V was pared by 3 bases and J by 0 bases, with 11 bases between. The CDR3 extends over 14 amino acids. CDR1 is GTSNPN, CDR2 SVGIG, per germline (reference sequence). The CDR3 coding sequence is TGTGCCTGGAGGGGTCGGGGGGTGAACACTGAAGCTTTCTTT. As protein: CAWRGRGVNTEAFF.

The chain carries TRBV28 and TRBJ1-3, with D uncertain. With 6 bases removed from V and 0 bases from J, the gap between germline ends came to 12 bases. The CDR3 is 15 amino acids. The germline gives CDR1 MDHEN, CDR2 SYDVKM. The CDR3 DNA reads as TGTGCCAGCAGCAGCTATCAGAGCTCTGGAAACACCATATATTTT. Its translation is CASSSYQSSGNTIYF. Drawing the rest from reference TRBV28 and TRBJ1-3, the complete variable domain is DVKVTQSSRYLVKRTGEKVFLECVQDMDHENMFWYRQDPGLGLRLIYFSYDVKMKEKGDIPEGYSVSREKKERFSLILESASTNQTSMYLCASSSYQSSGNTIYFGEGSWLTVV.

This clone was seen just once. The chain couples TRBV6-5 to TRBJ1-2, with a possible D match to TRBD1 (6 bases). Trimming removed 3 bases at V and 2 bases at J, with 10 bases between. The CDR3 runs 14 residues. Germline V lookup: CDR1 MNHEY, CDR2 SVGAGI. CDR3 in DNA: TGTGCCAGCAGTTATCAGGGGCTAAACTATGGCTACACCTTC. It encodes CASSYQGLNYGYTF.

The rearrangement joins TRBV28 to TRBJ1-1; D perhaps matches TRBD1 (6 bases). The V gene lost 3 bases and the J gene lost 0 bases, with 14 bases spanning the gap. The CDR3 consists of 16 residues. CDR1 and CDR2 from the germline V gene are MDHEN and SYDVKM. CDR3 nucleotide sequence: TGTGCCAGCAGTTTCCTCAGGGGCGGGTTGAACACTGAAGCTTTCTTT. Translating it yields CASSFLRGGLNTEAFF.

The rearrangement links TRBV19 to TRBJ1-5; tentatively, D is TRBD1 (5 bases). This CDR3 region has 15 residues. Germline values: CDR1 LNHDA, CDR2 SQIVND (reference sequence). Trimming left V 5 bases short and J 0 bases short, with 11 bases between. The CDR3 sequence: CASSDRDFSNQPQHF. In DNA, the CDR3 is TGTGCCAGTAGTGACCGGGACTTTAGCAATCAGCCCCAGCATTTT.

This clone was seen only a few times. The V gene is TRBV7-9, the J gene TRBJ1-6; the D gene is possibly TRBD1 (6 bases). CDR1 is SEHNR, CDR2 FQNEAQ, per germline (reference sequence). The CDR3 is made up of 15 amino acids. Trimming removed 5 bases at V and 8 bases at J, with 16 bases between. CDR3 in amino acids: CASSQTGSTDSPLHF. The CDR3 DNA reads as TGTGCCAGCAGCCAAACAGGGTCTACGGATTCACCCCTCCACTTT.

The CDR3: CASSLGPGQGNNEQFF. CDR3 nucleotide sequence: TGTGCCAGCAGCTTAGGGCCGGGACAGGGTAACAATGAGCAGTTCTTC. V usage is TRBV7-6 and J usage is TRBJ2-1, with 9 bases matching TRBD1. The trim removed 1 base at V and 5 bases at J, leaving 6 bases unmatched. This CDR3 has 16 amino acids. Germline loops: CDR1 SGHVS, CDR2 FNYEAQ.

This chain uses TRBV6-5 with TRBJ2-2, with unresolved D. CDR3 length: 16 residues. Per germline, CDR1 MNHEY and CDR2 SVGAGI. The V end was cut by 2 bases, the J end by 1 base, with 11 bases between. The CDR3 loop reads CASSYRPSLNTGELFF. The CDR3 coding sequence is TGTGCCAGCAGTTACCGCCCTTCACTGAACACCGGGGAGCTGTTTTTT.

The rearrangement joins TRBV28 to TRBJ1-2; TRBD1 is a possible D gene (5 bases). Trimming removed 6 bases at V and 6 bases at J, with 17 bases between. Germline CDR1 is MDHEN and CDR2 is SYDVKM. The CDR3 extends over 14 amino acids. The CDR3 bases are TGTGCCAGCAGACACGACAGTCGGGGTGATGGCTACACCTTC. Its translation: CASRHDSRGDGYTF.

The chain recombines TRBV27 with TRBJ1-5; 7 bases map to TRBD1. The junction had 5 bases not matched to a gene; V was cut back by 5 bases and J by 7 bases. CDR1 and CDR2 (germline): MNHEY, SMNVEV (reference sequence). This CDR3 is 13 amino acids long. CDR3 region: CASSPGQKQPQHF. The DNA of the CDR3 is TGTGCCAGCAGTCCGGGACAGAAACAGCCCCAGCATTTT.

This clone appeared once. The CDR3 reads CASSLAPGHTDTQYF. CDR3 sequence (DNA): TGTGCCAGCAGCTTAGCCCCGGGTCACACAGATACGCAGTATTTT. This sequence joins TRBV7-8 and TRBJ2-3; D uncertain. Germline CDR1 is SGHVS and CDR2 is FQNEAQ. The CDR3 has 15 amino acids. V lost 0 bases, J lost 2 bases, and 9 bases lay in between.

V usage is TRBV19 and J usage is TRBJ1-5; D may be TRBD1 (5 bases). In germline, CDR1 is LNHDA, CDR2 SQIVND (reference sequence). The germline V and J ends were trimmed by 5 bases and 4 bases, with 18 bases remaining between them. This CDR3 contains 16 residues. This chain's CDR3 is CASSPDAGGRNQPQHF. The CDR3, as DNA: TGTGCCAGTAGTCCAGACGCCGGGGGAAGGAATCAGCCCCAGCATTTT.

The V gene is TRBV5-6, the J gene TRBJ1-3, with TRBD1 matching 7 bases. Germline lookup yields CDR1 SGHDT and CDR2 YYEEEE. V gave up 1 base and J gave up 0 bases; unmatched junction bases: 7. The CDR3 is 17 residues long. CDR3 sequence reads: CASSLWTGLSSGNTIYF. The CDR3 nucleotides read TGTGCCAGCAGCTTGTGGACAGGTTTAAGCTCTGGAAACACCATATATTTT.

The chain combines TRBV5-1 with TRBJ1-2; D unclear. This CDR3 is 12 amino acids long. The germline CDR1 and CDR2 sequences are SGHRS and YFSETQ. V dropped 4 bases and J dropped 2 bases, with 6 bases sitting between them. The CDR3 nucleotides are TGCGCCAGCAGCCCGCGGAACTATGGCTACACCTTC. This gives the protein CASSPRNYGYTF.